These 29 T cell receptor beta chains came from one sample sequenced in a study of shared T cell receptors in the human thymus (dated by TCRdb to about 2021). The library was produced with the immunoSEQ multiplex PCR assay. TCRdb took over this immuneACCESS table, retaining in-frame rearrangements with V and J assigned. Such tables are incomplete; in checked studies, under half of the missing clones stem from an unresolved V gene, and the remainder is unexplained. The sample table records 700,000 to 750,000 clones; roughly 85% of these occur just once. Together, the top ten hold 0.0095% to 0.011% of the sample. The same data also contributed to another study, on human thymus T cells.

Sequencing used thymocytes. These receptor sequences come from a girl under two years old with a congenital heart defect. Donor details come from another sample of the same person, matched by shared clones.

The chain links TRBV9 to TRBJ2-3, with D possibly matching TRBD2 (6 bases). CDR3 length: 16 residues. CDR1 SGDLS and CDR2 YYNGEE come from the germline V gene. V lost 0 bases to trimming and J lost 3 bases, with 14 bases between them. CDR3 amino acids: CASSVDPSLATDTQYF. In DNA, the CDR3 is TGTGCCAGCAGCGTAGACCCCTCACTAGCTACAGATACGCAGTATTTT.

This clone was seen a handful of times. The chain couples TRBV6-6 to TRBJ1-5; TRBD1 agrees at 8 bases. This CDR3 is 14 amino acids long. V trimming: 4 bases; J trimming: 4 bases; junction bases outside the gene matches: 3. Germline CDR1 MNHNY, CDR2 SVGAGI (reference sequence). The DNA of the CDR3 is TGTGCCAGCAGTTCACAGGGGGAGAATCAGCCCCAGCATTTT. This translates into CASSSQGENQPQHF.

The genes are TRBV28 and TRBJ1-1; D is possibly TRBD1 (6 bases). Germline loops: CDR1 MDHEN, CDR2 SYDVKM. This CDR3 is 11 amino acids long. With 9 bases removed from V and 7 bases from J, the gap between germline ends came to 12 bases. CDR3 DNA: TGTGCCAGTTCCCGGACAGTTGAAGCTTTCTTT. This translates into CASSRTVEAFF.

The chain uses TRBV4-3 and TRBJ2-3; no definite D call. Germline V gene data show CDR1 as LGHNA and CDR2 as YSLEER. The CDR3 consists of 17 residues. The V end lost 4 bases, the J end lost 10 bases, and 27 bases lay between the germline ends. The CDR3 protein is CASSPSLVEALLTPQYF. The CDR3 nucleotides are TGCGCCAGCAGCCCCTCCTTGGTAGAGGCCCTTCTGACGCCGCAGTATTTT.

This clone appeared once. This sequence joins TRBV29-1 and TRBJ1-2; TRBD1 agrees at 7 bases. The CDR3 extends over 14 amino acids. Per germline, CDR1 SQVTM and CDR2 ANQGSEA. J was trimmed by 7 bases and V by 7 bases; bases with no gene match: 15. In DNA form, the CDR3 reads TGCAGCGAAAGGCTACAGGGGCTCGACCCTGGCTACACCTTC. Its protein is CSERLQGLDPGYTF.

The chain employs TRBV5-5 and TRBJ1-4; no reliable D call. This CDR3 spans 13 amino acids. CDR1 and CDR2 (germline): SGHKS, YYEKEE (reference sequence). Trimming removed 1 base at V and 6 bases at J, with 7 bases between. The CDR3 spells CASSLSPDEKLFF. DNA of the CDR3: TGTGCCAGCAGCTTGTCCCCGGATGAAAAACTGTTTTTT. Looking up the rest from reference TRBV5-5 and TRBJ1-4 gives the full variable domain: DAGVTQSPTHLIKTRGQQVTLRCSPISGHKSVSWYQQVLGQGPQFIFQYYEKEERGRGNFPDRFSARQFPNYSSELNVNALLLGDSALYLCASSLSPDEKLFFGSGTQLSVL.

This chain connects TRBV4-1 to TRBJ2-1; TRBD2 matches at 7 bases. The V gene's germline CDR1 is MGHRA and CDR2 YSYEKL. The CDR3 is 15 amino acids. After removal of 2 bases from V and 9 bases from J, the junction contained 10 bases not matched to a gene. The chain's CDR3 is CASSQLYGGRGEQFF. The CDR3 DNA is TGCGCCAGCAGCCAATTATACGGGGGGAGAGGTGAGCAGTTCTTC.

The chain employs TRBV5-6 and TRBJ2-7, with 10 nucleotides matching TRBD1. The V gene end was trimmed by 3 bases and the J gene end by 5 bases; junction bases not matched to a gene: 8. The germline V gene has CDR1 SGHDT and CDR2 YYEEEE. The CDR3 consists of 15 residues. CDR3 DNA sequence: TGTGCCAGCAGCTCGGCTCGGGACAGGGGAGACGAGCAGTACTTC. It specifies CASSSARDRGDEQYF.

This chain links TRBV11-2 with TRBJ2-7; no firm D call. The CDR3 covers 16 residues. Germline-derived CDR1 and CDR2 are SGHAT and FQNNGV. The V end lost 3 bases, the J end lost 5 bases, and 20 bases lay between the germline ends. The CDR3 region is CASSFRWQVDLDEQYF. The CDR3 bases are TGTGCCAGCAGCTTCCGATGGCAGGTCGATCTCGACGAGCAGTACTTC.

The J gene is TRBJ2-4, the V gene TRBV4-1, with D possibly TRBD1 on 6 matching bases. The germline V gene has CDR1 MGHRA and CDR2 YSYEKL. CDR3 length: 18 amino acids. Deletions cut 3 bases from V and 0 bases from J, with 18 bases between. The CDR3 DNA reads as TGCGCCAGCAGCCACATGCACCCCAGGGGTCCAGCCAAAAACATTCAGTACTTC. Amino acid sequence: CASSHMHPRGPAKNIQYF.

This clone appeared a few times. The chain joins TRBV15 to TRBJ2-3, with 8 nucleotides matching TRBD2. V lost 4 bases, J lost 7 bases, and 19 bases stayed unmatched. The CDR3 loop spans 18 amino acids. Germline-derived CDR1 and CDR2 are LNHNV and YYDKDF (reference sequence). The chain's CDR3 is CATSIKARAGLVLYTQYF. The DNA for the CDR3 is TGTGCCACCAGCATTAAAGCACGCGCGGGACTAGTGCTATATACGCAGTATTTT.

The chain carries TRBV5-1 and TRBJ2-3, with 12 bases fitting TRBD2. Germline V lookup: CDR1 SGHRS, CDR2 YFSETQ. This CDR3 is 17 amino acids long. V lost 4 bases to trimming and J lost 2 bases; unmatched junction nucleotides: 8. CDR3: CASSPFGLAGFTDTQYF. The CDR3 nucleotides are TGCGCCAGCAGCCCCTTTGGACTAGCGGGATTCACAGATACGCAGTATTTT. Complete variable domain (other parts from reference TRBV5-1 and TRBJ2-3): KAGVTQTPRYLIKTRGQQVTLSCSPISGHRSVSWYQQTPGQGLQFLFEYFSETQRNKGNFPGRFSGRQFSNSRSEMNVSTLELGDSALYLCASSPFGLAGFTDTQYFGPGTRLTVL.

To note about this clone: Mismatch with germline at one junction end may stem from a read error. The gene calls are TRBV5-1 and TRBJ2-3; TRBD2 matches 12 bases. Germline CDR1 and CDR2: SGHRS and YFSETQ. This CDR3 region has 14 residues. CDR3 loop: CASSLRLAGERGDF. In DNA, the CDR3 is TGCGCCAGCAGCTTGCGACTAGCGGGGGAGCGCGGGGATTTT. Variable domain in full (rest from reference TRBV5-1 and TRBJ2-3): KAGVTQTPRYLIKTRGQQVTLSCSPISGHRSVSWYQQTPGQGLQFLFEYFSETQRNKGNFPGRFSGRQFSNSRSEMNVSTLELGDSALYLCASSLRLAGERGDFGPGTRLTVL.

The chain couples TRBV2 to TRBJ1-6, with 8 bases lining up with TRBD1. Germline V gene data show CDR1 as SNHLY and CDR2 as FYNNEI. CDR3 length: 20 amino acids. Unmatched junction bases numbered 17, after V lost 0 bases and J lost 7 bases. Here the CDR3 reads CASSEARDRGALVYNSPLHF. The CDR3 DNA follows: TGTGCCAGCAGTGAAGCCAGAGACAGGGGAGCCCTGGTTTACAATTCACCCCTCCACTTT. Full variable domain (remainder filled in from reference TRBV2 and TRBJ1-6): EPEVTQTPSHQVTQMGQEVILRCVPISNHLYFYWYRQILGQKVEFLVSFYNNEISEKSEIFDDQFSVERPDGSNFTLKIRSTKLEDSAMYFCASSEARDRGALVYNSPLHFGNGTRLTVT.

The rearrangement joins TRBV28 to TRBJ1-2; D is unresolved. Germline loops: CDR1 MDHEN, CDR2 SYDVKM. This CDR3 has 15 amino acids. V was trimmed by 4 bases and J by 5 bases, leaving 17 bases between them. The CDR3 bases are TGTGCCAGCAGTTCGCCCTTTGATGCGGGGTATGGCTACACCTTC. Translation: CASSSPFDAGYGYTF.

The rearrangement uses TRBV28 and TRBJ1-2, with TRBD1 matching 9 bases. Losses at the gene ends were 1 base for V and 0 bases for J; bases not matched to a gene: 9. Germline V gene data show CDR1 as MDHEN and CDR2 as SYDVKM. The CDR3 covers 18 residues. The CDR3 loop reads CASSLFRDRDRANYGYTF. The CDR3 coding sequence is TGTGCCAGCAGTTTATTTCGGGATCGGGACAGGGCTAACTATGGCTACACCTTC.

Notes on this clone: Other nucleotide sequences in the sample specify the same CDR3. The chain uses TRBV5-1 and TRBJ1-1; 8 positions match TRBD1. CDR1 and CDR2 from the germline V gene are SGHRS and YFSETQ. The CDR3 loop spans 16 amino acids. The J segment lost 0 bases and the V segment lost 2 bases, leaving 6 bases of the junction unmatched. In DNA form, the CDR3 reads TGCGCCAGCAGCTTCGGGACAGGCCTCATGAACACTGAAGCTTTCTTT. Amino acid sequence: CASSFGTGLMNTEAFF.

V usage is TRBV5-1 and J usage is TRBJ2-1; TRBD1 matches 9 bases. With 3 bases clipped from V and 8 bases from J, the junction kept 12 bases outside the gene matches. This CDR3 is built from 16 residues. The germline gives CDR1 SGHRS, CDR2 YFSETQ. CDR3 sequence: CASSWRQGGIYDEQFF. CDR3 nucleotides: TGCGCCAGCAGCTGGAGACAGGGGGGGATTTATGATGAGCAGTTCTTC.

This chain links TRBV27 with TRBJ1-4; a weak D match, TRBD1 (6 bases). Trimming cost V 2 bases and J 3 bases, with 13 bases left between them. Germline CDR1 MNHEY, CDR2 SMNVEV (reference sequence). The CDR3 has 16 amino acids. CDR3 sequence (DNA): TGTGCCAGCAGTTTAGGGTCCGCAGGGGCTAATGAAAAACTGTTTTTT. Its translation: CASSLGSAGANEKLFF.

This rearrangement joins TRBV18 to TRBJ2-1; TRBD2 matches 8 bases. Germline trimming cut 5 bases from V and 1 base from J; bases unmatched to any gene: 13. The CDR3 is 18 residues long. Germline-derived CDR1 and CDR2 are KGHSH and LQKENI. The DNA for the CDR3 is TGTGCCAGCTCAACTACTTCTCGGGGGGGGGCTTCCTACAATGAGCAGTTCTTC. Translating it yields CASSTTSRGGASYNEQFF.

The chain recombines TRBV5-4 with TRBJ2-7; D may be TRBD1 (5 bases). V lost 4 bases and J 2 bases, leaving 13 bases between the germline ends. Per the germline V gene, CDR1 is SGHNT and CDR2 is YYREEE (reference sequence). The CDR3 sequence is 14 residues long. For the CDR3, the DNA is TGTGCCAGCAGCGTGGTGGACATCCCCTACGAGCAGTACTTC. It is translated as CASSVVDIPYEQYF.

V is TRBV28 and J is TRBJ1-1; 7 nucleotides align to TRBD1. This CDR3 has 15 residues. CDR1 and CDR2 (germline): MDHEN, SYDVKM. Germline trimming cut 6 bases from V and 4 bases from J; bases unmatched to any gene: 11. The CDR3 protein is CASSLTGREGTEAFF. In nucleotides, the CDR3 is TGTGCCAGCAGCCTGACAGGGCGTGAGGGCACTGAAGCTTTCTTT.

For the CDR3, the DNA is TGTGCCAGCAGTTTATCAGCGCAGGGGGTAAACTATGGCTACACCTTC. The encoded protein is CASSLSAQGVNYGYTF. This chain uses TRBV27 with TRBJ1-2; 7 nucleotides align to TRBD1. After removal of 0 bases from V and 2 bases from J, the junction contained 6 bases not matched to a gene. Germline CDR1 MNHEY, CDR2 SMNVEV (reference sequence). This CDR3 is built from 16 residues.

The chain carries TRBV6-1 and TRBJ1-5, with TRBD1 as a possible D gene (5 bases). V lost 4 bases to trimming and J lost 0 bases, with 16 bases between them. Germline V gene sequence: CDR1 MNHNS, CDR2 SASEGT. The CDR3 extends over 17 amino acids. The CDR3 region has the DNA TGTGCCAGCAGTGTGAAGACAGACCCCTATAGCAATCAGCCCCAGCATTTT. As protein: CASSVKTDPYSNQPQHF.

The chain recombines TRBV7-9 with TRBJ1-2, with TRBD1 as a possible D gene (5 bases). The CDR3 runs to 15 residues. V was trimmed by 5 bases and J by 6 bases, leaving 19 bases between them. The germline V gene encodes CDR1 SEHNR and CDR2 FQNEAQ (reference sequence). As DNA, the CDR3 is TGTGCCAGCAGCATACCGACAGTTGCCGAACATGGCTACACCTTC. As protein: CASSIPTVAEHGYTF.

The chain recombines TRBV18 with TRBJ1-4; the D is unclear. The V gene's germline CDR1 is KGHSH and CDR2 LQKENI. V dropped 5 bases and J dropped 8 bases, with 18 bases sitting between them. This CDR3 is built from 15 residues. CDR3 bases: TGTGCCAGCTCAAGTTGCCCAGCGCATTCCGAAAAACTGTTTTTT. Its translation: CASSSCPAHSEKLFF. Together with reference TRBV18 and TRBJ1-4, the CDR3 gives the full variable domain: NAGVMQNPRHLVRRRGQEARLRCSPMKGHSHVYWYRQLPEEGLKFMVYLQKENIIDESGMPKERFSAEFPKEGPSILRIQQVVRGDSAAYFCASSSCPAHSEKLFFGSGTQLSVL.

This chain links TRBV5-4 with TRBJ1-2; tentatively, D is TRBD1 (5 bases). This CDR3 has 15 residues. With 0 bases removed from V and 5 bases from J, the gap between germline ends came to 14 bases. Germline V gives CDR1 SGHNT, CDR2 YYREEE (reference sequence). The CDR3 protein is CASSLGGTGPYGYTF. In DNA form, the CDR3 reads TGTGCCAGCAGCTTGGGTGGTACAGGTCCTTATGGCTACACCTTC.

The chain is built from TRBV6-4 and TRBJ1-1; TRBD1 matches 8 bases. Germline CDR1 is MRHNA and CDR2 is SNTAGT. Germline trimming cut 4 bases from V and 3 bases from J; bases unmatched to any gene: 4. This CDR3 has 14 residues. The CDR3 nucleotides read TGTGCCAGCAGTGTTCGGACAGGGCACACTGAAGCTTTCTTT. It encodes CASSVRTGHTEAFF.

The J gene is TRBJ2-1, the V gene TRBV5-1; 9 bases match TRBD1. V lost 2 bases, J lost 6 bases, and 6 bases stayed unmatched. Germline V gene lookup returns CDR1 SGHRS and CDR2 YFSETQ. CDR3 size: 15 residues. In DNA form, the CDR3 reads TGCGCCAGCAGCTTCCGGGACAGGGACCCCAATGAGCAGTTCTTC. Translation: CASSFRDRDPNEQFF.